A single sample is the source of the 7 T cell receptor beta chains below, sequenced in a study of T cell responses to AZD1222 COVID-19 vaccine. The table came from immunoSEQ multiplex PCR; TCRdb's copy has only in-frame clones and leaves some out. The table records about 85,000 clones, roughly 85% of them present only once. Source: peripheral blood, taken 28 days after the second AZD1222 dose. Receptors originate from an adult who received the AZD1222 COVID-19 vaccine.

This clone was seen only once. The chain uses TRBV5-1 and TRBJ2-1, with a possible D match to TRBD1 (6 bases). The CDR3 length is 15 residues. Germline V gene sequence: CDR1 SGHRS, CDR2 YFSETQ. V lost 1 base and J lost 3, with 11 bases in between. CDR3 amino acids: CASSLMQGIYNEQFF. The CDR3, as DNA: TGCGCCAGCAGCTTGATGCAGGGGATCTACAATGAGCAGTTCTTC. The full variable domain, in which reference TRBV5-1 and TRBJ2-1 provide the parts outside the CDR3, is KAGVTQTPRYLIKTRGQQVTLSCSPISGHRSVSWYQQTPGQGLQFLFEYFSETQRNKGNFPGRFSGRQFSNSRSEMNVSTLELGDSALYLCASSLMQGIYNEQFFGPGTRLTVL.

This clone has just one count. The J gene is TRBJ2-7, the V gene TRBV7-8, with 10 positions matching TRBD2. CDR1 is SGHVS, CDR2 FQNEAQ, per germline. The CDR3 is 15 residues long. V dropped 5 bases and J dropped 4; count of bases not matched to a gene: 8. The DNA of the CDR3 is TGTGCCAGCAGCGGGGCGGCTAGCGGGAGTTACGAGCAGTACTTC. Its translation is CASSGAASGSYEQYF.

The chain has TRBV7-3 and TRBJ2-3; no reliable D call. The CDR3 contains 14 residues. Trimming removed 4 bases from V and 2 bases from J, with 10 bases in between. In germline, CDR1 is SGHTA, CDR2 FQGTGA. The CDR3 coding sequence is TGTGCCAGCAGCTCTCGGGCCTTCACAGATACGCAGTATTTT. Its translation: CASSSRAFTDTQYF.

V is TRBV7-9 and J is TRBJ2-7, with D possibly called TRBD1 or TRBD2 (5 bases each). Germline-derived CDR1 and CDR2 are SEHNR and FQNEAQ (reference sequence). V gave up 5 bases and J gave up 2 bases, with 16 bases separating them. This CDR3 region has 15 residues. The CDR3 nucleotides are TGTGCCAGCAGCCAATATCGAGGGACCACCTACGAGCAGTACTTC. Amino acid sequence: CASSQYRGTTYEQYF.

V usage is TRBV19 and J usage is TRBJ1-2; 8 bases line up with TRBD1. Germline lookup yields CDR1 LNHDA and CDR2 SQIVND (reference sequence). Germline trimming cut 8 bases from V and 4 bases from J; bases unmatched to any gene: 6. The CDR3 has 13 residues. CDR3 DNA: TGTGCCAGTCGTCAGGGGGCGAGCTATGGCTACACCTTC. Its translation: CASRQGASYGYTF.

The chain carries TRBV18 and TRBJ2-7, with 9 bases that match TRBD2. Germline V lookup: CDR1 KGHSH, CDR2 LQKENI. The CDR3 runs 14 residues. V was clipped by 3 bases and J by 7 bases; unmatched bases: 7. In DNA form, the CDR3 reads TGTGCCAGCTCACCTAGCGGGAGTTCCCAAGAGCAGTACTTC. It specifies CASSPSGSSQEQYF.

This chain's CDR3 is CASSLALDAGTSNEQFF. The CDR3 DNA reads TGTGCCAGCAGCTTGGCCCTCGACGCCGGGACTAGCAATGAGCAGTTCTTC. This chain links TRBV5-8 with TRBJ2-1; 8 bases agree with TRBD2. Germline loops: CDR1 SGHTS, CDR2 YDEGEE. V lost 0 bases to trimming and J lost 6 bases; unmatched junction nucleotides: 11. This CDR3 spans 17 amino acids.